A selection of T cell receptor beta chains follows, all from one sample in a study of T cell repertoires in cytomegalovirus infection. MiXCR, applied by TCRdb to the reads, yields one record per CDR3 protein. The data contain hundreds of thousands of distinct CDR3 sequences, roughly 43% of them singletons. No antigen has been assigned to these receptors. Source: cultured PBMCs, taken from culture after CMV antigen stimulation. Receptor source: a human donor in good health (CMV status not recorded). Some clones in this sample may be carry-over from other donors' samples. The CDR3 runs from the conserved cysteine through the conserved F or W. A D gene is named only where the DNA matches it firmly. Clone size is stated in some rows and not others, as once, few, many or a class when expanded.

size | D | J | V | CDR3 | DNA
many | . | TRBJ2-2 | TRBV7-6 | CASSPRTNTGELFF | TGTGCCAGCAGCCCCCGCACGAACACCGGGGAGCTGTTTTTT
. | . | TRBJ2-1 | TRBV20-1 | CSAGGTESGFF | TGCAGTGCTGGGGGGACTGAGTCGGGGTTCTTC
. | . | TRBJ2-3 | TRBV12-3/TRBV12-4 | CASRGTLPWGTQYF | TGTGCCAGCAGGGGGACGCTCCCCTGGGGCACGCAGTATTTT
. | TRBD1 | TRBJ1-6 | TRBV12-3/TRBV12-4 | CASSSGQGTSPLHF | TGTGCCAGCAGCTCGGGACAGGGCACTTCACCCCTCCACTTT
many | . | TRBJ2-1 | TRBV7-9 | CASNEATGGWKGEQFF | TGTGCCAGCAACGAAGCGACGGGGGGCTGGAAGGGTGAGCAGTTCTTC
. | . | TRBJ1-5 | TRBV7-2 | CASSLGSTVNQPQHF | TGTGCCAGCAGCTTAGGGTCCACAGTCAATCAGCCCCAGCATTTT
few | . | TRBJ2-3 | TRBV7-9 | CASSRTGTAKSTDTQYF | TGTGCCAGCAGCCGAACCGGGACTGCTAAAAGCACAGATACGCAGTATTTT
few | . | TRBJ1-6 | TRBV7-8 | CASTPETYNSPLHF | TGTGCCAGCACCCCAGAAACCTATAATTCACCCCTCCACTTT
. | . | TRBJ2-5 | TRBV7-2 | CASGIGLQETQYF | TGTGCCAGCGGCATAGGGCTCCAAGAGACCCAGTACTTC
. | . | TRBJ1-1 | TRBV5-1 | CASSIIMAPGSGEAFF | TGCGCCAGCAGCATCATCATGGCCCCCGGGTCGGGCGAAGCTTTCTTT
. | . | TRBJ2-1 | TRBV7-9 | CASSLIGFGLDRPYSYNEQFF | TGTGCCAGCAGCTTAATAGGTTTTGGCTTAGACAGGCCGTACTCCTACAATGAGCAGTTCTTC
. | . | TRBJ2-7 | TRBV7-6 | CASSIIDWSSSYEQYF | TGTGCCAGCAGCATAATCGACTGGTCGAGCTCCTACGAGCAGTACTTC
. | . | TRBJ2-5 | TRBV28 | CASRRAGQETQYF | TGTGCCAGCAGGCGGGCAGGCCAAGAGACCCAGTACTTC
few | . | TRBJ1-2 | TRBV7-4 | CASSVGSAYGYTF | TGTGCCAGCAGCGTCGGCTCGGCCTATGGCTACACCTTC
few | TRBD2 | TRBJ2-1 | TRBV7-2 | CASSARPGGGGYNEQFF | TGTGCCAGCAGCGCAAGGCCGGGGGGGGGCGGCTACAATGAGCAGTTCTTC
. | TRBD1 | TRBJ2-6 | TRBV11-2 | CASSPGQGDSGANVLTF | TGTGCCAGCAGCCCTGGACAGGGGGACTCTGGGGCCAACGTCCTGACTTTC
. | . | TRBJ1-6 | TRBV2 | CASSEGGPNSYNSPLHF | TGTGCCAGCAGTGAGGGCGGACCCAACTCCTATAATTCACCCCTCCACTTT
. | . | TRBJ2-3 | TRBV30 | CAYTFGTDTQYF | TGTGCTTACACCTTTGGCACAGATACGCAGTATTTT
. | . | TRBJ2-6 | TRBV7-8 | CASSVAGANVLTF | TGTGCCAGCAGCGTCGCTGGGGCCAACGTCCTGACTTTC
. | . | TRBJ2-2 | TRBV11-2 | CASSPGIAGELFF | TGTGCCAGCAGCCCCGGGATCGCCGGGGAGCTGTTTTTT
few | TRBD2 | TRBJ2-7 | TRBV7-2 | CASSLVPSGWYEQYF | TGTGCCAGCAGCTTAGTGCCTAGCGGGTGGTACGAGCAGTACTTC
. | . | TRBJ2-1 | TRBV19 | CASSRSSPYNEQFF | TGTGCCAGTAGTAGATCTAGTCCGTACAATGAGCAGTTCTTC
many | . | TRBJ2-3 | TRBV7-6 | CASSLARTTTDTQYF | TGTGCCAGCAGCTTAGCTCGGACAACCACAGATACGCAGTATTTT
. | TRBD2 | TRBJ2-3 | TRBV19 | CASSMSGLAGYTDTQYF | TGTGCCAGTAGTATGTCTGGACTAGCGGGGTACACAGATACGCAGTATTTT
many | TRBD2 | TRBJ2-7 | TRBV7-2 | CASSFRTSYEQYF | TGTGCCAGCAGCTTCCGGACTAGTTACGAGCAGTACTTC
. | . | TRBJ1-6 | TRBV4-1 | CASSRRSGDSPLHF | TGCGCCAGCAGCCGAAGATCCGGGGATTCACCCCTCCACTTT
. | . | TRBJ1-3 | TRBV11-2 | CASNRVTGNTIYF | TGTGCCAGCAACAGGGTGACTGGAAACACCATATATTTT
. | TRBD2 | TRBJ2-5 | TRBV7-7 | CASSSGTSSLGSETQYF | TGTGCCAGCAGCTCCGGGACTAGCAGCCTCGGGAGTGAGACCCAGTACTTC
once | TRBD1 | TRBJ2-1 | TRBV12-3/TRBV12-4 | CASSLTGFYNEQFF | TGTGCCAGCAGCCTGACAGGGTTCTACAATGAGCAGTTCTTC
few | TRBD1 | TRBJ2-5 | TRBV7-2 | CASSPGTAGGTQYF | TGTGCCAGCAGCCCCGGGACAGCCGGAGGGACCCAGTACTTC
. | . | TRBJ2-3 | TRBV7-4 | CASSPGSGVSTDTQYF | TGTGCCAGCAGCCCCGGATCGGGGGTTAGCACAGATACGCAGTATTTT
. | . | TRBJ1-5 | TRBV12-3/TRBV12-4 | CASRPGPPGQPQHF | TGTGCCAGCAGACCGGGACCCCCGGGTCAGCCCCAGCATTTT
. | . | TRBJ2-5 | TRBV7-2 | CASSARETKYF | TGTGCCAGCAGCGCCAGGGAGACCAAGTACTTC
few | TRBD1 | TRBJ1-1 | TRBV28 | CASSPPDRGNTEAFF | TGTGCCAGCAGTCCTCCCGACAGGGGGAACACTGAAGCTTTCTTT
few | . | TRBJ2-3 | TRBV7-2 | CASSSQDSADTQYF | TGTGCCAGCAGCTCTCAGGACTCAGCAGATACGCAGTATTTT
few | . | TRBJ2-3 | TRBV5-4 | CASSWRREASTDTQYF | TGTGCCAGCAGCTGGAGGAGGGAAGCTAGCACAGATACGCAGTATTTT
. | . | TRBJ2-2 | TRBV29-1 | CSVEDTWGNTGELFF | TGCAGCGTTGAAGATACCTGGGGGAACACCGGGGAGCTGTTTTTT
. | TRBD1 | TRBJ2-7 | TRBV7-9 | CASSGPDADRDDTYYEQYF | TGTGCCAGCAGCGGTCCCGACGCGGACAGGGACGATACCTACTACGAGCAGTACTTC
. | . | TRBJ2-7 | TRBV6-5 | CASSYSSGDKQYF | TGTGCCAGCAGTTACTCCTCAGGGGACAAGCAGTACTTC
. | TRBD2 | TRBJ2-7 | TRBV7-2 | CASSRILAGGLYEQYF | TGTGCCAGCAGCCGAATACTAGCGGGGGGGCTCTACGAGCAGTACTTC
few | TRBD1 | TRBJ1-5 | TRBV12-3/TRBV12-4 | CASSPRWDRGFNQPQHF | TGTGCCAGCAGTCCCAGATGGGACAGGGGTTTCAATCAGCCCCAGCATTTT
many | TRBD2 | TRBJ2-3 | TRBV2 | CASNPGLATDTQYF | TGTGCCAGCAATCCGGGACTAGCAACAGATACGCAGTATTTT
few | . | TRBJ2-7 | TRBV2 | CASSPTGALTYEQYF | TGTGCCAGCAGTCCGACGGGAGCTCTTACCTACGAGCAGTACTTC
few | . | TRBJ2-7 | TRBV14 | CASSLLERIHEQYF | TGTGCCAGCAGCCTACTAGAGAGAATCCACGAGCAGTACTTC
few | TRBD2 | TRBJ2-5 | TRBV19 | CASSAGGAGQTQYF | TGTGCCAGTAGCGCGGGAGGGGCAGGGCAGACCCAGTACTTC
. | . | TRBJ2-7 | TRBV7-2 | CASNPRWRGLTYEQYF | TGTGCCAGCAACCCCCGGTGGCGGGGGCTAACCTACGAGCAGTACTTC
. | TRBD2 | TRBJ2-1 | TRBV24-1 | CATSGTSGSYNEQFF | TGTGCCACCAGTGGGACTAGCGGCTCCTACAATGAGCAGTTCTTC
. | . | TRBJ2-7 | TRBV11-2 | CASSISGDGYEQYF | TGTGCCAGCAGCATCAGCGGAGACGGTTACGAGCAGTACTTC
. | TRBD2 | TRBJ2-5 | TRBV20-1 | CSAKAGRQETQYF | TGCAGTGCCAAAGCGGGGAGACAAGAGACCCAGTACTTC
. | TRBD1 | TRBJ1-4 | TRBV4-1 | CASSQVGGGEKLFF | TGCGCCAGCAGCCAAGTAGGGGGCGGTGAAAAACTGTTTTTT
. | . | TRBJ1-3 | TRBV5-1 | CASHPGGDGNTIYF | TGCGCCAGCCATCCGGGGGGTGACGGAAACACCATATATTTT
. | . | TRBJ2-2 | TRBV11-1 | CASSTTPTALPGELFF | TGTGCCAGCAGCACCACCCCCACGGCCCTCCCCGGGGAGCTGTTTTTT
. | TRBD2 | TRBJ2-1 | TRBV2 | CASTRPGLGSYNEQFF | TGTGCCAGCACCCGCCCGGGACTAGGTTCCTACAATGAGCAGTTCTTC
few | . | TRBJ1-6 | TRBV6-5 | CASSYRKPIRTYNSPLHF | TGTGCCAGCAGTTACAGGAAACCGATCCGAACCTATAATTCACCCCTCCACTTT
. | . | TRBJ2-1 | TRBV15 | CATSTGAYNEQFF | TGTGCCACCTCCACGGGAGCGTACAATGAGCAGTTCTTC
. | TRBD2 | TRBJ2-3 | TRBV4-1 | CASSQLRSGLAVDTQYF | TGCGCCAGCAGCCAACTTAGATCGGGACTAGCGGTTGATACGCAGTATTTT
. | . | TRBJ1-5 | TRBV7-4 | CASSLIGSPQHF | TGTGCCAGCAGCTTAATCGGATCGCCCCAGCATTTT
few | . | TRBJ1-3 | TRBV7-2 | CASSPSPRGADTIYF | TGTGCCAGCAGCCCGAGCCCTAGGGGCGCGGACACCATATATTTT
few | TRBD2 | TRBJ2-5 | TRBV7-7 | CASSLDWTSAETQYF | TGTGCCAGCAGCTTAGACTGGACTAGCGCGGAGACCCAGTACTTC